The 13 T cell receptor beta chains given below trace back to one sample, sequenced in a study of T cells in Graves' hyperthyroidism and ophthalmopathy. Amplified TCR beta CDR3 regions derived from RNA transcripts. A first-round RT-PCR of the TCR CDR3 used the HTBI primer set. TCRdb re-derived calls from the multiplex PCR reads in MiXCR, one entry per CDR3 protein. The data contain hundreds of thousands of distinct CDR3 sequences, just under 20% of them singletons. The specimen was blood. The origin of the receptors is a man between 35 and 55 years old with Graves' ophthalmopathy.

CDR3 bases: TGTGCCTGGAGCCGCGTATCGAATGAGCAGTTCTTC. Residues: CAWSRVSNEQFF. The rearrangement links TRBV30 to TRBJ2-1; D remains ambiguous. CDR1 is GTSNPN, CDR2 SVGIG, per germline (reference sequence). This CDR3 contains 12 residues. Trimming left V 3 bases short and J 7 bases short, with 10 bases between. Using reference TRBV30 and TRBJ2-1 for the parts outside the CDR3, the full variable domain is SQTIHQWPATLVQPVGSPLSLECTVEGTSNPNLYWYRQAAGRGLQLLFYSVGIGQISSEVPQNLSASRPQDRQFILSSKKLLLSDSGFYLCAWSRVSNEQFFGPGTRLTVL.

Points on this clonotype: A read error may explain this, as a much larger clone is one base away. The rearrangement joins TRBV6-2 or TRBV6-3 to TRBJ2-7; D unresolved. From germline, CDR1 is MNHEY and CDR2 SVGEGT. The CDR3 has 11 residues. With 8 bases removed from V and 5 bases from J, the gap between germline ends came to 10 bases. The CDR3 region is CASPRSHEQYF. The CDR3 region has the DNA TGTGCCAGCCCAAGGAGCCACGAGCAGTACTTC.

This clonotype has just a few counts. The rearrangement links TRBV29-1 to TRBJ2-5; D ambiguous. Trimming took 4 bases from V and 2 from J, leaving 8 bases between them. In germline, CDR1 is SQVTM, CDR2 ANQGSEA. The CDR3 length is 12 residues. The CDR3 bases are TGCAGCGTTGGGAGAGGTCAAGAGACCCAGTACTTC. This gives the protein CSVGRGQETQYF.

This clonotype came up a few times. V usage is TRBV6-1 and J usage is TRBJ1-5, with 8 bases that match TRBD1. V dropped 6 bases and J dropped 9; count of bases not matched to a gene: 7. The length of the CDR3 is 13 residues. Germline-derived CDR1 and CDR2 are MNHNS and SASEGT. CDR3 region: CASSGTGGRPQHF. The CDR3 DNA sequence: TGTGCCAGCAGCGGAACAGGGGGGAGGCCCCAGCATTTT.

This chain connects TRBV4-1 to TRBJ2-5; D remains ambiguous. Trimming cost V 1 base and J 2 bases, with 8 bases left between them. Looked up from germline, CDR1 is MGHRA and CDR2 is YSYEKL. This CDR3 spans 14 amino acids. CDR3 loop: CASSQGARQETQYF. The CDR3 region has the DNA TGCGCCAGCAGCCAAGGGGCCCGGCAAGAGACCCAGTACTTC.

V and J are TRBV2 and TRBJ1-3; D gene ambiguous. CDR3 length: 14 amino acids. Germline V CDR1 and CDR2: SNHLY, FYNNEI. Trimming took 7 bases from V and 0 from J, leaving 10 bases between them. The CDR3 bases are TGTGCCAGCAAGGGCCAGTACTCTGGAAACACCATATATTTT. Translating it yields CASKGQYSGNTIYF.

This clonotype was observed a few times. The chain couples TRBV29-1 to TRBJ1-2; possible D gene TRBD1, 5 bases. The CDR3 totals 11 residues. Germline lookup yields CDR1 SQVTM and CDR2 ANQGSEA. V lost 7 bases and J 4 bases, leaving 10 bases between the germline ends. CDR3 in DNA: TGCAGCGCCGGGGGAAGCTATGGCTACACCTTC. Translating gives CSAGGSYGYTF.

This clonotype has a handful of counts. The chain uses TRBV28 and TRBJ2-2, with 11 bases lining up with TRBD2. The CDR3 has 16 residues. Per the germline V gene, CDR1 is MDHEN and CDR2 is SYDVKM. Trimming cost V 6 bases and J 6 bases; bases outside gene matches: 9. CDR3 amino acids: CASSKIAGGPPGELFF. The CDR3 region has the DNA TGTGCCAGCAGCAAAATAGCGGGAGGGCCCCCCGGGGAGCTGTTTTTT.

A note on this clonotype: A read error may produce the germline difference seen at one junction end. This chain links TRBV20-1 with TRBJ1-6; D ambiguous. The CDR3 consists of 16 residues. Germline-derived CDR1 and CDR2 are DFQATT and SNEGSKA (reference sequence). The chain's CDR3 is CSARDRTVQVNSPLRF. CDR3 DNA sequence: TGCAGTGCTAGAGATAGGACGGTGCAGGTCAATTCACCCCTCCGCTTT.

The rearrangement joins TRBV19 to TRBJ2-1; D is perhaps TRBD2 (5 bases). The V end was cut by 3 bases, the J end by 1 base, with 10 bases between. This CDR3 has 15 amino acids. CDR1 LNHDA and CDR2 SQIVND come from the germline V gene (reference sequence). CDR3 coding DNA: TGTGCCAGTAGTATCGCATCGGGATCCTACAATGAGCAGTTCTTC. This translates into CASSIASGSYNEQFF.

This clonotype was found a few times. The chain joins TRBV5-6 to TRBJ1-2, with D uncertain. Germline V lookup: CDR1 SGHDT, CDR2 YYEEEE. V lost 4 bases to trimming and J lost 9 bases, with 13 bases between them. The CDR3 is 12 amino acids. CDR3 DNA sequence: TGTGCCAGCAGCACCGGGCCTATCAGCTACACCTTC. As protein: CASSTGPISYTF.

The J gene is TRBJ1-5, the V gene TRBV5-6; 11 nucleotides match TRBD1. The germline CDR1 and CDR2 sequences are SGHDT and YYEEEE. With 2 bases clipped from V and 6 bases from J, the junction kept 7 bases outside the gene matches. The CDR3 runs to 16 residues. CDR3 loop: CASSFPGQGAVQPQHF. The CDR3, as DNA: TGTGCCAGCAGCTTTCCAGGACAGGGGGCAGTTCAGCCCCAGCATTTT.

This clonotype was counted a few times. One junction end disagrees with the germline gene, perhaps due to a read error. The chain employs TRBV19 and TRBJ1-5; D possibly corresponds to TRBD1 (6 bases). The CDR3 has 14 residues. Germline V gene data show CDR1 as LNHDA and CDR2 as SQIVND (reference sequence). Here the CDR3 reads CASGIQGTNQPQHF. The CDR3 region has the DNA TGTGCCAGTGGTATCCAGGGGACCAATCAGCCCCAGCATTTT.